The 16 T cell receptor beta chains given below trace back to one sample, sequenced in a study of blood T cell repertoires in COVID-19. Some clones are missing from TCRdb's copy, which holds only in-frame ones; the method was immunoSEQ multiplex PCR. The sample carries about 150,000 clones, 65% to 90% recorded once. The source material was peripheral blood. These receptors all stem from a man in his 70s with acute or convalescent COVID-19.

The chain links TRBV19 to TRBJ1-5; the D gene is possibly TRBD1 (6 bases). Trimming shortened V by 3 bases and J by 3 bases, and 15 bases separated the two germline ends. Germline loops: CDR1 LNHDA, CDR2 SQIVND (reference sequence). This CDR3 has 16 residues. CDR3 amino acids: CASSIPQTGDNQPQHF. The CDR3 nucleotides read TGTGCCAGTAGTATCCCCCAGACAGGCGACAATCAGCCCCAGCATTTT.

V and J are TRBV14 and TRBJ2-2; no firm D call. V was trimmed by 0 bases and J by 5 bases, leaving 16 bases between them. This CDR3 is 17 amino acids long. Germline lookup yields CDR1 SGHDN and CDR2 FVKESK. The DNA for the CDR3 is TGTGCCAGCAGCCAAGAAATTGGGCTACCCAGTACCGGGGAGCTGTTTTTT. As protein: CASSQEIGLPSTGELFF. Variable domain in full (rest from reference TRBV14 and TRBJ2-2): EAGVTQFPSHSVIEKGQTVTLRCDPISGHDNLYWYRRVMGKEIKFLLHFVKESKQDESGMPNNRFLAERTGGTYSTLKVQPAELEDSGVYFCASSQEIGLPSTGELFFGEGSRLTVL.

The rearrangement joins TRBV11-2 to TRBJ1-6, with TRBD1 as a possible D gene (5 bases). CDR3 length: 14 residues. Germline V gene data show CDR1 as SGHAT and CDR2 as FQNNGV. V was shortened by 7 bases and J by 4 bases, with 11 bases between the two germline ends. The CDR3, as DNA: TGTGCCAGCAAGGCGCAGGGATATAATTCACCCCTCCACTTT. It is translated as CASKAQGYNSPLHF.

The rearrangement joins TRBV5-4 to TRBJ2-1; 14 bases fit TRBD2. The V gene's germline CDR1 is SGHNT and CDR2 YYREEE (reference sequence). The length of the CDR3 is 15 residues. Trimming took 2 bases from V and 8 from J; bases not matched to a gene: 3. CDR3 protein: CASSLGGLAGDEQFF. Here the CDR3 DNA reads TGTGCCAGCAGCTTAGGGGGACTAGCGGGAGATGAGCAGTTCTTC.

This sequence joins TRBV27 and TRBJ1-4, with 8 bases lining up with TRBD1. The CDR3 consists of 15 residues. V shed 3 bases and J 7 bases; nucleotides not matched to a gene: 7. The germline V gene has CDR1 MNHEY and CDR2 SMNVEV (reference sequence). This CDR3 reads CASSFSQGAGEKLFF. The CDR3 DNA reads as TGTGCCAGCAGTTTTTCCCAGGGGGCGGGTGAAAAACTGTTTTTT.

The V call is TRBV27, the J call TRBJ2-5; TRBD2 matches at 14 bases. V gave up 6 bases and J gave up 5 bases; unmatched junction bases: 8. CDR1 and CDR2 (germline): MNHEY, SMNVEV (reference sequence). This CDR3 has 16 residues. CDR3 in amino acids: CASSRLAGGGYETQYF. The DNA for the CDR3 is TGTGCCAGCAGCCGACTAGCGGGAGGGGGTTATGAGACCCAGTACTTC.

V is TRBV19 and J is TRBJ2-1; TRBD1 agrees at 8 bases. CDR1 LNHDA and CDR2 SQIVND come from the germline V gene (reference sequence). Trimming cost V 5 bases and J 4 bases; bases outside gene matches: 4. The CDR3 contains 14 residues. Here the CDR3 DNA reads TGTGCCAGTAGTCTCCGGGACAGGTACAATGAGCAGTTCTTC. Encoded protein: CASSLRDRYNEQFF.

V and J are TRBV11-3 and TRBJ1-1; TRBD1 might be the D (5 bases). V was cut by 0 bases and J by 1 base, with 6 bases left in between. This CDR3 region has 14 residues. Germline-derived CDR1 and CDR2 are SGHNT and YENEEA. CDR3 residues: CASSLDRENTEAFF. CDR3 sequence (DNA): TGTGCCAGCAGCTTAGACAGGGAGAACACTGAAGCTTTCTTT.

The V gene is TRBV2, the J gene TRBJ1-5; D perhaps matches TRBD1 (6 bases). V was pared by 6 bases and J by 4 bases, with 16 bases between. Germline V gives CDR1 SNHLY, CDR2 FYNNEI. This CDR3 comprises 15 residues. The CDR3 DNA reads as TGTGCCAGCAGCGACGCCAGGGGCCCTAATCAGCCCCAGCATTTT. It encodes CASSDARGPNQPQHF. Full variable domain (outside the CDR3, taken from reference TRBV2 and TRBJ1-5): EPEVTQTPSHQVTQMGQEVILRCVPISNHLYFYWYRQILGQKVEFLVSFYNNEISEKSEIFDDQFSVERPDGSNFTLKIRSTKLEDSAMYFCASSDARGPNQPQHFGDGTRLSIL.

This rearrangement joins TRBV4-3 to TRBJ2-2, with a possible D match to TRBD2 (6 bases). The germline V and J ends were trimmed by 1 base and 6 bases, with 6 bases remaining between them. Germline CDR1 is LGHNA and CDR2 is YSLEER. This CDR3 contains 13 residues. CDR3 in amino acids: CASSQGRAGELFF. The CDR3 DNA follows: TGCGCCAGCAGCCAAGGGAGGGCCGGGGAGCTGTTTTTT.

The chain carries TRBV5-1 and TRBJ2-7; 16 nucleotides agree with TRBD2. The CDR3 covers 16 residues. Per germline, CDR1 SGHRS and CDR2 YFSETQ. J lost 4 bases, V lost 4 bases, and 5 bases had no gene match. CDR3 nucleotide sequence: TGCGCCAGCAGCCCGGGGACTAGCGGGAGGGTATACGAGCAGTACTTC. The encoded protein is CASSPGTSGRVYEQYF.

The chain employs TRBV7-9 and TRBJ1-1, with a tentative D call TRBD1 (6 bases). CDR3 length equals 13 residues. Trimming took 5 bases from V and 1 from J, leaving 8 bases between them. Germline V gene sequence: CDR1 SEHNR, CDR2 FQNEAQ (reference sequence). CDR3 amino acids: CASSPGQNTEAFF. CDR3 DNA: TGTGCCAGCAGCCCGGGACAGAACACTGAAGCTTTCTTT.

This clone was seen only once. The gene calls are TRBV9 and TRBJ2-7; D may be TRBD2 (5 bases). CDR3 size: 14 residues. The germline CDR1 and CDR2 sequences are SGDLS and YYNGEE. Trimming stripped 1 base from V and 2 bases from J, with 10 bases between. CDR3 in amino acids: CASSVQAGPYEQYF. The CDR3 DNA reads TGTGCCAGCAGCGTACAGGCGGGCCCCTACGAGCAGTACTTC.

V gene TRBV29-1 combines with J gene TRBJ2-5; no clear D gene. The CDR3 has 14 amino acids. V dropped 4 bases and J dropped 4 bases, with 16 bases sitting between them. Germline CDR1 reads SQVTM; CDR2 reads ANQGSEA. In DNA form, the CDR3 reads TGCAGCGTTGGTCCCCGCGGTACGGGAGAGACCCAGTACTTC. It encodes CSVGPRGTGETQYF.

The chain combines TRBV11-3 with TRBJ2-7; D is perhaps TRBD2 (6 bases). The germline CDR1 and CDR2 sequences are SGHNT and YENEEA. The CDR3 is 15 residues long. With 3 bases removed from V and 7 bases from J, the gap between germline ends came to 19 bases. The CDR3 spells CASSLGGGRSNEQYF. In nucleotides, the CDR3 is TGTGCCAGCAGCTTGGGGGGAGGACGTTCGAATGAGCAGTACTTC.

In DNA, the CDR3 is TGCACCAGCAGCCCAGCCCTAGCGGGAGTCACCGGGGAGCTGTTTTTT. Translating gives CTSSPALAGVTGELFF. The genes are TRBV1 and TRBJ2-2; the D call in the table, TRBD2, was not verified against the DNA. TRBV1 is a known pseudogene. There are 16 residues in the CDR3.